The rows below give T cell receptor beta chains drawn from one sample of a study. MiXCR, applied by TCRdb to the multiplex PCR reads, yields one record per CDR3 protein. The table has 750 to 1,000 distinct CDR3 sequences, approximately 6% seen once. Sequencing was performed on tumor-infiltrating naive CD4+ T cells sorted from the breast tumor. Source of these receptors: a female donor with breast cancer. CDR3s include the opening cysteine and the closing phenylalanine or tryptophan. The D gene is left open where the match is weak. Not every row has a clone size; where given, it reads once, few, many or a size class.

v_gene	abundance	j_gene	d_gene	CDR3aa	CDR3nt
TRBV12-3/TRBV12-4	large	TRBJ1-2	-	CASSLDMVEGYTF	TGTGCCAGCAGTTTGGACATGGTTGAAGGCTACACCTTC
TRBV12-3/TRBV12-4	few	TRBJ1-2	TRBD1	CASSSRYTTGLSGYTF	TGTGCCAGCAGTTCCCGATACACGACAGGGCTGAGTGGCTACACCTTC
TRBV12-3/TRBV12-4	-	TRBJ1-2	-	CASTPGRGYGNYGYTF	TGTGCCAGCACCCCGGGGAGGGGCTACGGTAACTATGGCTACACCTTC
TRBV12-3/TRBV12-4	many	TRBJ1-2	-	CASSPSTGIYYGYTF	TGTGCCAGCAGCCCATCTACAGGGATCTACTATGGCTACACCTTC
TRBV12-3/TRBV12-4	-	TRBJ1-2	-	CASSLNGGRGGGYTF	TGTGCCAGCAGCTTAAATGGTGGTCGCGGAGGTGGCTACACTTTC
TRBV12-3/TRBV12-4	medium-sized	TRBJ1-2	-	CASSQLLLYGYTF	TGTGCCAGCAGTCAACTTCTCCTTTATGGCTACACCTTC
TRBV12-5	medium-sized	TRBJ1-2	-	CASGPNQPPHSGGYTF	TGTGCTAGTGGTCCTAACCAACCACCTCATTCGGGTGGCTACACCTTC
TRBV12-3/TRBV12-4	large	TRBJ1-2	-	CASRQGFDGYTF	TGTGCCAGCAGGCAAGGGTTCGATGGCTACACCTTC
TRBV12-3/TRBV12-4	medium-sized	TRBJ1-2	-	CASSSTGIYGYTF	TGTGCCAGCAGTTCAACAGGGATCTATGGCTACACCTTC
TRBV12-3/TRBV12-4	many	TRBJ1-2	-	CATGQNRENYGYTF	TGTGCCACGGGGCAAAACAGGGAAAACTATGGCTACACCTTC
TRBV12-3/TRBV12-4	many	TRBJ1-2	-	CASSPRGQGSYGYTF	TGTGCCAGCAGCCCAAGGGGTCAGGGCAGCTATGGCTACACCTTC
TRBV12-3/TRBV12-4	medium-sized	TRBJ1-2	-	CASRPDILYGYTF	TGTGCCAGCAGGCCCGACATACTCTATGGCTACACCTTC
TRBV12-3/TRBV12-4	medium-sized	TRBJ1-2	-	CASNSGRVKYGYTF	TGTGCCAGCAACTCTGGGAGGGTAAAGTATGGCTACACCTTC
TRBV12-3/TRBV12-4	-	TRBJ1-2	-	CASSLPPNYGYTF	TGTGCCAGCAGTCTCCCTCCGAACTATGGCTACACCTTC
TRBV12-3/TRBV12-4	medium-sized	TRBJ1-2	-	CASSLTNYGYTF	TGTGCCAGCAGTCTTACTAACTATGGCTACACCTTC
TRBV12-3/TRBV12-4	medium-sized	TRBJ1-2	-	CASSFGQSYGYTF	TGTGCCAGCAGTTTTGGTCAGTCATATGGCTACACCTTC
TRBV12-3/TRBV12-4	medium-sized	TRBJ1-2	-	CASSLRVGPRTALGYTF	TGTGCCAGCAGTTTAAGAGTCGGACCGCGGACGGCTCTTGGCTACACCTTC
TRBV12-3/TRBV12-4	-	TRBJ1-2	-	CASSLWVEDGYTF	TGTGCCAGCAGTTTATGGGTTGAGGATGGCTACACCTTC
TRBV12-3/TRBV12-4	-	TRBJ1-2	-	CASQDNYGYTF	TGTGCCAGTCAGGATAACTATGGCTACACCTTC
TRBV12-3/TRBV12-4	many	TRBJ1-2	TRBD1	CASGDSPYGYTF	TGTGCCAGCGGGGACAGCCCCTATGGCTACACCTTC
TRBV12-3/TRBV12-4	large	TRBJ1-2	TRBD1	CASRDRELYGYTF	TGTGCCAGCCGGGACAGGGAGCTCTATGGCTACACCTTC
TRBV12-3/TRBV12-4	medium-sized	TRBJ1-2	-	CAASSQGNYGYTF	TGTGCCGCCAGCTCACAGGGAAACTATGGCTACACCTTC
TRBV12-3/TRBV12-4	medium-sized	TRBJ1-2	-	CASSPPQGIYGYTF	TGTGCCAGCAGTCCACCGCAGGGCATCTATGGCTACACCTTC
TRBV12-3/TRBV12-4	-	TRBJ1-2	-	CASSFRRYGYTF	TGTGCCAGCAGTTTCCGGAGATATGGCTACACCTTC
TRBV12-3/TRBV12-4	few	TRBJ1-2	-	CASSSGVNGYTF	TGTGCCAGCAGTTCAGGGGTAAATGGCTACACCTTC
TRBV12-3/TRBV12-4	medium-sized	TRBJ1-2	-	CASSPRTDSGTLNYGYTF	TGTGCCAGCAGTCCGAGGACAGACTCCGGGACCCTCAACTATGGCTACACCTTC
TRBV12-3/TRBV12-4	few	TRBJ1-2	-	CASSLGRGANYGYTF	TGTGCCAGCAGTTTAGGCCGCGGAGCAAACTATGGCTACACCTTC
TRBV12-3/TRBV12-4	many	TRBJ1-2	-	CASSDKGRDGYTF	TGTGCCAGCTCGGACAAGGGGCGAGATGGCTACACCTTC
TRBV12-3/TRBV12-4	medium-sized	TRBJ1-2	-	CASSLYGRVYGYTF	TGTGCCAGCAGTTTATATGGAAGGGTCTATGGCTACACCTTC
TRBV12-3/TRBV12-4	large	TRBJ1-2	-	CASIRGPYGYTF	TGTGCCAGCATTAGGGGTCCTTATGGCTACACCTTC
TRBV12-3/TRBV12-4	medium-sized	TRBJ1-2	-	CASSPLRARDYTF	TGTGCCAGCAGTCCTTTGAGGGCTCGGGACTACACCTTC
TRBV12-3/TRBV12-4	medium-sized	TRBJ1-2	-	CASSVGGRYGYTF	TGTGCCAGCAGCGTCGGAGGGCGCTATGGCTACACCTTC
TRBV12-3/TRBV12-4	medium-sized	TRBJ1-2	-	CASSLQGYGYTF	TGTGCCAGCAGTTTACAGGGCTATGGCTACACCTTC
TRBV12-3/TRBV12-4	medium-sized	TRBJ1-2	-	CASSSSGRNYGYTF	TGTGCCAGCAGTTCCTCGGGACGGAACTATGGCTACACCTTC
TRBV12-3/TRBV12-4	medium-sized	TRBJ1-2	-	CASSPDRYYGYTF	TGTGCCAGCAGCCCGGACCGATACTATGGCTACACCTTC
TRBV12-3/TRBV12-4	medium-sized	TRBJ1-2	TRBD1	CASSRTGFYGYTF	TGTGCCAGCAGTCGGACAGGCTTCTATGGCTACACCTTC
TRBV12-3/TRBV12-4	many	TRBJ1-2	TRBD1	CASSGQGVYGYTF	TGTGCCAGCTCCGGACAGGGAGTCTATGGCTACACCTTC
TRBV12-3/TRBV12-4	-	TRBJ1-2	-	CASSSGRKNYGYTF	TGTGCCAGCAGTTCCGGACGGAAGAACTATGGCTACACCTTC
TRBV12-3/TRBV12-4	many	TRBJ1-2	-	CASSLVEELGIYGYTF	TGTGCCAGCAGTTTAGTAGAGGAGCTGGGGATCTATGGCTACACCTTC
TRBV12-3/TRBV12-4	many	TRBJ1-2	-	CASSSWQQSNYGYTF	TGTGCCAGCAGTTCGTGGCAGCAGAGCAACTATGGCTACACCTTC
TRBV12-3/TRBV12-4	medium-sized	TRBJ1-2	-	CASSSSSVGYYGYTF	TGTGCCAGCAGTTCAAGTTCGGTAGGGTACTATGGCTACACCTTC
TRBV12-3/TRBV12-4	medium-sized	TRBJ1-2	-	CASTEGRRGYTF	TGTGCCAGCACTGAGGGTCGGCGCGGCTACACCTTC
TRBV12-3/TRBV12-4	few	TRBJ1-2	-	CASSLGGVGGYTF	TGTGCCAGCAGTTTAGGAGGGGTGGGTGGCTACACCTTC
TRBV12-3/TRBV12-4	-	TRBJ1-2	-	CASNGESYGYTF	TGTGCCAGCAACGGGGAAAGCTATGGCTACACCTTC
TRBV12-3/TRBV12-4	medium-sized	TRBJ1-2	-	CASSFGRDGYTF	TGTGCCAGCAGTTTTGGTAGGGATGGCTACACCTTC
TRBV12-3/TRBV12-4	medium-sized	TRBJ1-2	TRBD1	CASSLDRVYGYTF	TGTGCCAGCAGCCTCGACAGGGTCTATGGCTACACCTTC
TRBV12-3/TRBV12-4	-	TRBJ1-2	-	CASSLTRGYGYTF	TGTGCCAGCAGTCTGACAAGAGGCTATGGCTACACCTTC
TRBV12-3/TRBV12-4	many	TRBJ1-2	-	CASSFITNYGYTF	TGTGCCAGCAGTTTCATTACTAACTATGGCTACACCTTC
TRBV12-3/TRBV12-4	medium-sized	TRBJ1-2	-	CASRFGTNYGYTF	TGTGCCAGCAGATTCGGGACGAACTATGGCTACACCTTC
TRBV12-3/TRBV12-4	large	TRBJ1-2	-	CASSRDSPRGYTF	TGTGCCAGCAGTCGGGACTCTCCCCGAGGCTACACCTTC
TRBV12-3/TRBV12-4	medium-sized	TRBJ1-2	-	CASSITANYGYTF	TGTGCCAGCAGTATTACAGCTAACTATGGCTACACCTTC